This T cell receptor beta chain is drawn from a study of long-term antiretroviral therapy in people with HIV. Regarding the study as a whole: HIV repertoires covered narrower CDR3 length ranges than controls did. The data indicate that diversity increased after ART but remained below transplant donor controls.

Every specimen provided about 0.95-11 million cryopreserved PBMC before DNA extraction took place. Germline loops: CDR1 MNHNY, CDR2 SVGAGI (reference sequence). The CDR3 contains 15 residues. The V gene lost 2 bases and the J gene lost 5 bases, with 15 bases spanning the gap. The assay used was immunoSEQ (version v3.0), run at survey level. Each sample aimed for about 40,000-50,000 sequenced T-cell genomes. Assay: immunoSEQ multiplex PCR; the TCRdb copy retains only in-frame clones and omits some. The repertoire holds about 28,000 clones, with just over 85% as singletons. Of note for this clone: No antigen is known for it.

The TCR sequence derives from a woman in her 30s with HIV. The chain recombines TRBV6-6 with TRBJ1-1; possibly TRBD1 for D (6 bases). The material was unsorted PBMCs, obtained 0.8 years after starting antiretroviral therapy. The CDR3 is CASSYLQGSYTEAFF. CDR3 nucleotides: TGTGCCAGCAGTTACCTGCAGGGGTCTTATACTGAAGCTTTCTTT.